Below, 18 T cell receptor beta chains from the same sample are listed, as sequenced in a study of T cells in Graves' hyperthyroidism and ophthalmopathy. The TCR beta CDR3 regions underwent amplification using RNA transcripts as the source. When the TCR CDR3 underwent first-round RT-PCR, the HTBI primer set was used. TCRdb analysed the multiplex PCR reads with MiXCR anew, one entry per CDR3 protein. The sample holds 270,000 or so distinct CDR3 sequences, less than 30% seen once. The specimen sequenced was blood. These receptor sequences come from a man aged 35-49 years with Graves' hyperthyroidism that later progressed to Graves' ophthalmopathy.

In this sample, this clonotype turned up many times. In DNA form, the CDR3 reads TGTGCCAGTAGTCCCGTTTGGGGGACCCTCTACAATGAGCAGTTCTTC. It yields the protein CASSPVWGTLYNEQFF. The chain combines TRBV19 with TRBJ2-1; D possibly matches TRBD1 or TRBD2 (5 bases each). CDR1 is LNHDA, CDR2 SQIVND, per germline (reference sequence). The CDR3 spans 16 residues. V gave up 5 bases and J gave up 3 bases, with 17 bases separating them.

This clonotype was counted a few times. The gene calls are TRBV6-1 and TRBJ1-1; 10 bases fit TRBD1. Germline CDR1 reads MNHNS; CDR2 reads SASEGT. V was clipped by 8 bases and J by 7 bases; unmatched bases: 7. This CDR3 is built from 13 residues. This chain's CDR3 is CASRRTGGYEAFF. CDR3 nucleotide sequence: TGTGCCAGCCGAAGGACAGGGGGTTATGAAGCTTTCTTT.

The sample holds many counts of this clonotype. The chain is built from TRBV12-3 or TRBV12-4 and TRBJ2-7, with a weak D call TRBD1 (6 bases). With 6 bases removed from V and 3 bases from J, the gap between germline ends came to 6 bases. The length of the CDR3 is 11 residues. This CDR3 reads CASRDSYEQYF. In nucleotides, the CDR3 is TGTGCCAGCAGGGACAGCTACGAGCAGTACTTC.

Many counts were recorded for this clonotype. This chain joins TRBV29-1 and TRBJ2-5, with 7 positions matching TRBD2. CDR1 and CDR2 (germline): SQVTM, ANQGSEA. The CDR3 totals 12 residues. The V segment lost 1 base and the J segment 5 bases; nucleotides outside the gene matches: 1. The CDR3 nucleotides read TGCAGCGTTGAAGGGGGAGGGGAGACCCAGTACTTC. Amino acids: CSVEGGGETQYF.

This clonotype was detected ten times or more. The genes are TRBV7-2 and TRBJ1-1; no definite D call. From germline, CDR1 is SGHTA and CDR2 FQGNSA. Trimming took off 5 bases at V and 4 bases at J, with 14 bases between the two ends. The CDR3 loop spans 14 amino acids. The CDR3 DNA is TGTGCCAGCAGCGAGCGGACTGGATGCACTGAAGCTTTCTTT. Protein sequence: CASSERTGCTEAFF.

This clonotype was counted at least ten times. The V and J genes are TRBV28 and TRBJ2-7, with D perhaps matching TRBD1 (5 bases). Germline CDR1 MDHEN, CDR2 SYDVKM. V shed 3 bases and J shed 5 bases, with 14 bases lying between them. The CDR3 spans 14 residues. The CDR3 DNA is TGTGCCAGCAGTTTCTCAGGGCGGACCGACGAGCAGTACTTC. It yields the protein CASSFSGRTDEQYF.

This clonotype was detected ten times or more. The gene calls are TRBV12-3 or TRBV12-4 and TRBJ1-1, with D unresolved. The CDR3 contains 13 residues. Trimming shortened V by 3 bases and J by 1 base, and 6 bases separated the two germline ends. CDR3 in amino acids: CASSFAQNTEAFF. In DNA form, the CDR3 reads TGTGCCAGCAGTTTCGCACAGAACACTGAAGCTTTCTTT.

This clonotype was recorded many times. Mismatch with germline at one junction end may stem from a read error. CDR3 bases: TGTTTCGGATCGACGAACACCGGGGAGCTGTTTTTT. It is translated as CFGSTNTGELFF. The chain combines TRBV20-1 with TRBJ2-2; the D is unclear. Germline CDR1 DFQATT, CDR2 SNEGSKA (reference sequence). This CDR3 contains 12 residues.

This clonotype was recorded at least ten times. The chain recombines TRBV19 with TRBJ1-5; D is undetermined. Germline values: CDR1 LNHDA, CDR2 SQIVND (reference sequence). This CDR3 is built from 15 residues. Trimming left V 1 base short and J 5 bases short, with 12 bases between. This chain's CDR3 is CASSIVHRTYQPQHF. CDR3 bases: TGTGCCAGTAGTATAGTACACAGAACCTATCAGCCCCAGCATTTT. The whole variable domain, filled in from reference TRBV19 and TRBJ1-5, reads DGGITQSPKYLFRKEGQNVTLSCEQNLNHDAMYWYRQDPGQGLRLIYYSQIVNDFQKGDIAEGYSVSREKKESFPLTVTSAQKNPTAFYLCASSIVHRTYQPQHFGDGTRLSIL.

This clonotype was detected many times. This chain joins TRBV7-3 and TRBJ2-5; 11 positions match TRBD2. Trimming cost V 5 bases and J 7 bases; bases outside gene matches: 9. This CDR3 comprises 15 residues. Germline values: CDR1 SGHTA, CDR2 FQGTGA. CDR3 bases: TGTGCCAGCAGCCCAGGACTAGCGGGTGCGGGGACCCAGTACTTC. It encodes CASSPGLAGAGTQYF.

In its sample, this clonotype was seen many times. The rearrangement links TRBV18 to TRBJ2-5; no clear D. CDR1 is KGHSH, CDR2 LQKENI, per germline. The CDR3 covers 13 residues. The germline V and J ends were trimmed by 1 base and 3 bases, with 6 bases remaining between them. As DNA, the CDR3 is TGTGCCAGCTCACCACAGATGGAAGAGACCCAGTACTTC. It specifies CASSPQMEETQYF.

This clonotype was seen many times. DNA of the CDR3: TGTGCCAGCAGCTCAAGCGGGAACAGGTACGAGCAGTACTTC. Translated: CASSSSGNRYEQYF. The J gene is TRBJ2-7, the V gene TRBV11-1; 7 bases fit TRBD2. With 4 bases clipped from V and 4 bases from J, the junction kept 7 bases outside the gene matches. The CDR3 runs 14 residues. From germline, CDR1 is SGHAT and CDR2 FQDESV (reference sequence).

This clonotype was counted many times. The chain is built from TRBV7-9 and TRBJ2-7; TRBD1 or TRBD2 may be the D gene (5 bases each). Trimming took 4 bases from V and 7 from J, leaving 11 bases between them. This CDR3 spans 12 amino acids. The V gene's germline CDR1 is SEHNR and CDR2 FQNEAQ (reference sequence). The CDR3 DNA sequence: TGTGCCAGCAGCTGGGGGTTAAGTGAGCAGTACTTC. Residues: CASSWGLSEQYF.

The sample holds a few counts of this clonotype. The genes are TRBV9 and TRBJ2-2, with D uncertain. Germline loops: CDR1 SGDLS, CDR2 YYNGEE. V was trimmed by 4 bases and J by 8 bases, leaving 9 bases between them. The CDR3 runs 12 residues. The CDR3 coding sequence is TGTGCCAGCAGCCCCGGTCCGGGGGAGCTGTTTTTT. Translation: CASSPGPGELFF.

The table lists this clonotype with many counts. The chain combines TRBV4-2 with TRBJ2-7; TRBD2 might be the D (6 bases). The germline V gene encodes CDR1 LGHNA and CDR2 YNFKEQ. Trimming removed 5 bases at V and 8 bases at J, with 19 bases between. The CDR3 contains 14 residues. This chain's CDR3 is CASSSTSSQTQQYF. In DNA, the CDR3 is TGTGCCAGCAGCTCGACTAGTTCTCAGACCCAGCAGTACTTC.

This chain connects TRBV11-2 to TRBJ1-1; 9 bases are a match to TRBD1. This CDR3 has 16 amino acids. The V and J ends lost 5 bases and 5 bases, in that order; junction bases with no gene match: 12. CDR1 and CDR2 (germline): SGHAT, FQNNGV. This CDR3 reads CASSATGTGRRTEAFF. CDR3 in DNA: TGTGCCAGCAGCGCGACCGGGACAGGGCGTCGGACTGAAGCTTTCTTT.

The chain recombines TRBV6-2 or TRBV6-3 with TRBJ2-7; tentatively, D is TRBD1 (5 bases). V lost 5 bases and J lost 3, with 17 bases in between. Germline V gives CDR1 MNHEY, CDR2 SVGEGT. This CDR3 comprises 15 residues. In DNA, the CDR3 is TGTGCCAGCAGTGGAGCAGTTCAGGGCATCTACGAGCAGTACTTC. As protein: CASSGAVQGIYEQYF.

V and J are TRBV19 and TRBJ2-7, with 10 bases matching TRBD1. CDR3 length equals 16 residues. The trim removed 5 bases at V and 6 bases at J, leaving 13 bases unmatched. In germline, CDR1 is LNHDA, CDR2 SQIVND (reference sequence). CDR3 coding DNA: TGTGCCAGTAGTCTTCATGAGGGGACAGGGGTCTCCGAGCAGTACTTC. Its translation: CASSLHEGTGVSEQYF.